The 20 T cell receptor beta chains reported below all come from one sample, sequenced in a study of T cell repertoires in aging, cancer and after chemotherapy. Multiplex touch-down PCR with TRB-A/B primers amplified rearranged V-D-J TRB sequences. From the multiplex PCR reads, TCRdb called clonotypes with MiXCR, one entry per CDR3 protein. The table lists around 4,000 distinct CDR3 sequences, over 25% of them singletons, with under 6% in the top ten. The template was genomic DNA from peripheral blood, not RNA. Sequencing was performed on blood. The origin of the receptors is a human donor in good health.

For this clonotype: A much more abundant neighbour one base away suggests this may be a read error. V usage is TRBV6-5 and J usage is TRBJ1-2; D ambiguous. Germline-derived CDR1 and CDR2 are MNHEY and SVGAGI. The germline V and J ends were trimmed by 4 bases and 7 bases, with 16 bases remaining between them. This CDR3 has 14 amino acids. CDR3 sequence reads: CASSSTVPQSGYTF. The CDR3 nucleotides are TGTGCCAGCAGTTCTACGGTGCCCCAAAGTGGCTACACCTTC.

Points on this clonotype: This may stem from a read error, because a much larger clone lies one nucleotide away. CDR3 region: CTSSIGTAFNEQYF. The CDR3 DNA sequence: TGTACCAGTAGTATCGGGACGGCCTTTAACGAGCAGTACTTC. The J gene is TRBJ2-7, the V gene TRBV30; perhaps D is TRBD1 or TRBD2 (5 bases each). Germline assignment: CDR1 GTSNPN and CDR2 SVGIG (reference sequence). This CDR3 region has 14 residues.

The rearrangement joins TRBV21-1 to TRBJ1-5; the D segment call TRBD1 is taken from the table without a DNA check. TRBV21-1 is classified as a pseudogene. The CDR3 covers 19 residues. In DNA form, the CDR3 reads TGTGCCAGCAGCAAAGAAATCGGGACAGGGAACAAGTGCAATCAGCCCCAGCATTTT. This sequence encodes CASSKEIGTGNKCNQPQHF.

V usage is TRBV4-2 and J usage is TRBJ2-1, with unresolved D. The V and J ends lost 1 base and 0 bases respectively, with 7 bases between them. There are 15 residues in the CDR3. Germline loops: CDR1 LGHNA, CDR2 YNFKEQ. DNA of the CDR3: TGTGCCAGCAGCCAAGGCCAGAGCTCCTACAATGAGCAGTTCTTC. Its protein is CASSQGQSSYNEQFF.

This clonotype is labeled as medium-sized. The rearrangement uses TRBV19 and TRBJ2-7; D possibly uses TRBD1 or TRBD2 (5 bases each). Germline values: CDR1 LNHDA, CDR2 SQIVND (reference sequence). The CDR3 runs 14 residues. Between the trimmed V and J ends, which lost 3 bases and 5 bases, there was a span of 14 bases. CDR3 in DNA: TGTGCCAGTAGTATCGGGACGGCCTTTAACGAGCAGTACTTC. Its protein product is CASSIGTAFNEQYF.

A few counts support this clonotype. The gene calls are TRBV5-4 and TRBJ2-7; D might be TRBD1 (6 bases). The germline CDR1 and CDR2 sequences are SGHNT and YYREEE (reference sequence). The V end lost 4 bases, the J end lost 5 bases, and 19 bases lay between the germline ends. CDR3 size: 15 residues. DNA for the CDR3: TGTGCCAGCAGCCTGGATCCTTCAGACAGGAACGAGCAGTACTTC. This gives the protein CASSLDPSDRNEQYF.

The gene calls are TRBV10-3 and TRBJ1-3; 7 nucleotides agree with TRBD1. CDR1 and CDR2 (germline): ENHRY, SYGVKD. The CDR3 covers 16 residues. The V gene end was trimmed by 3 bases and the J gene end by 3 bases; junction bases not matched to a gene: 8. CDR3: CAISEPTGSRGNTIYF. CDR3 nucleotides: TGTGCCATCAGTGAACCGACAGGGTCTCGTGGAAACACCATATATTTT.

This clonotype occurred a few times. The V and J genes are TRBV6-5 and TRBJ1-5; 8 bases agree with TRBD1. The ends lost 6 bases at V and 6 bases at J; junction bases unmatched: 7. CDR1 and CDR2 (germline): MNHEY, SVGAGI. The CDR3 extends over 14 amino acids. The CDR3 DNA sequence: TGTGCCAGCAGAGCCGGACAGGGAATTCAGCCCCAGCATTTT. The encoded protein is CASRAGQGIQPQHF.

Judged by abundance, this clonotype is medium-sized. This chain connects TRBV11-1 to TRBJ2-1; 10 nucleotides align to TRBD2. Germline CDR1 reads SGHAT; CDR2 reads FQDESV (reference sequence). The J segment lost 7 bases and the V segment lost 0 bases, leaving 6 bases of the junction unmatched. The CDR3 is made up of 16 amino acids. The CDR3 region is CASSLAELAGRNEQFF. CDR3 bases: TGTGCCAGCAGCTTAGCCGAACTAGCGGGGAGGAATGAGCAGTTCTTC.

The chain couples TRBV20-1 to TRBJ2-5; the D gene could be TRBD1 or TRBD2 (5 bases each). Germline CDR1 DFQATT, CDR2 SNEGSKA (reference sequence). This CDR3 contains 13 residues. V shed 3 bases and J shed 2 bases, with 10 bases lying between them. The CDR3 spells CSASGGRQETQYF. For the CDR3, the DNA is TGCAGTGCTAGTGGGGGTAGGCAAGAGACCCAGTACTTC.

This clonotype came up a few times. V is TRBV5-1 and J is TRBJ2-2; TRBD1 or TRBD2 may be the D gene (6 bases each). CDR1 and CDR2 from the germline V gene are SGHRS and YFSETQ. Trimming cost V 6 bases and J 1 base, with 10 bases left between them. The CDR3 is made up of 14 amino acids. This CDR3 reads CASMEGVNTGELFF. CDR3 bases: TGCGCCAGCATGGAGGGGGTGAACACCGGGGAGCTGTTTTTT. The full variable domain, completed using reference TRBV5-1 and TRBJ2-2, is KAGVTQTPRYLIKTRGQQVTLSCSPISGHRSVSWYQQTPGQGLQFLFEYFSETQRNKGNFPGRFSGRQFSNSRSEMNVSTLELGDSALYLCASMEGVNTGELFFGEGSRLTVL.

A remark on this clonotype: An end of the junction differs from the germline gene, which may be a read error. The gene calls are TRBV4-2 and TRBJ1-4; D might be TRBD1 (5 bases). This CDR3 spans 11 amino acids. CDR1 is LGHNA and CDR2 is YNFKEQ in the germline V gene. CDR3 sequence (DNA): TGTGCCAGCAGCCAAGGGCTGGGGGAGATTTTT. Translated: CASSQGLGEIF.

This clonotype has only a few counts. The chain has TRBV12-3 or TRBV12-4 and TRBJ2-7; TRBD1 agrees at 8 bases. The CDR3 totals 15 residues. With 0 bases clipped from V and 2 bases from J, the junction kept 3 bases outside the gene matches. The CDR3, as DNA: TGTGCCAGCAGTTTAGCCTGGACAGGGACCTACGAGCAGTACTTC. Translated: CASSLAWTGTYEQYF.

This clonotype is large (0.1 to 1%) by share. Written as DNA, the CDR3 is TGCAGCGTTCACCAGGGTACCGGGGAGCTGTTTTTT. Protein: CSVHQGTGELFF. The chain carries TRBV29-1 and TRBJ2-2; possible D gene TRBD1, 5 bases. V lost 5 bases and J lost 5, with 9 bases in between. The CDR3 consists of 12 residues. The germline gives CDR1 SQVTM, CDR2 ANQGSEA.

The chain is built from TRBV4-1 and TRBJ2-2; TRBD2 matches 12 bases. The V gene's germline CDR1 is MGHRA and CDR2 YSYEKL. V dropped 2 bases and J dropped 6; count of bases not matched to a gene: 13. The CDR3 runs to 19 residues. The CDR3 nucleotides are TGCGCCAGCAGCCAACGGCTAGCGGGGGGGCAGGGATTTTCCGGGGAGCTGTTTTTT. It yields the protein CASSQRLAGGQGFSGELFF.

J is TRBJ2-5 and V is TRBV12-3 or TRBV12-4; D gene unclear. Trimming shortened V by 5 bases and J by 5 bases, and 18 bases separated the two germline ends. There are 15 residues in the CDR3. The CDR3 loop is CASSRIPGPGETQYF. The CDR3, as DNA: TGTGCCAGCAGTCGTATACCGGGCCCTGGGGAGACCCAGTACTTC.

This clonotype is medium-sized within its sample. The gene calls are TRBV12-3 or TRBV12-4 and TRBJ2-1; TRBD2 agrees at 9 bases. V lost 4 bases to trimming and J lost 4 bases; unmatched junction nucleotides: 5. The CDR3 has 15 residues. Written as DNA, the CDR3 is TGTGCCAGCAGTTCCGGGACTAGCAGGTACAATGAGCAGTTCTTC. This encodes CASSSGTSRYNEQFF.

The gene calls are TRBV20-1 and TRBJ2-5, with D possibly called TRBD1 or TRBD2 (5 bases each). Germline V gene lookup returns CDR1 DFQATT and CDR2 SNEGSKA (reference sequence). V gave up 5 bases and J gave up 2 bases, with 18 bases separating them. The CDR3 consists of 15 residues. CDR3 coding DNA: TGCAGTGCTCGCCCCACCGGGACCCGGCAAGAGACCCAGTACTTC. This translates into CSARPTGTRQETQYF.

The V call is TRBV5-6, the J call TRBJ1-5; possible D gene TRBD1, 5 bases. This CDR3 region has 15 residues. V lost 3 bases and J lost 3, with 13 bases in between. The V gene's germline CDR1 is SGHDT and CDR2 YYEEEE. CDR3: CASSSRGGNNQPQHF. In DNA form, the CDR3 reads TGTGCCAGCAGCTCCCGCGGGGGGAACAATCAGCCCCAGCATTTT.

This clonotype has a handful of counts. The chain has TRBV5-4 and TRBJ2-7; 13 bases map to TRBD2. Germline V gene lookup returns CDR1 SGHNT and CDR2 YYREEE (reference sequence). The CDR3 runs to 16 residues. V shed 3 bases and J 1 base; nucleotides not matched to a gene: 4. The CDR3 spells CASSWGLAGTSYEQYF. Here the CDR3 DNA reads TGTGCCAGCAGCTGGGGACTAGCGGGGACTTCCTACGAGCAGTACTTC.